A single sample is the source of the 7 T cell receptor beta chains below, sequenced in a study of blood T cell repertoires in COVID-19. The table came from immunoSEQ multiplex PCR; TCRdb's copy has only in-frame clones and leaves some out. The table includes approximately 440,000 clones, roughly 87% detected once. The sequenced material came from PBMCs or T cells enriched from blood (not recorded which). The receptors were gathered from a man younger than 35 who had recovered from COVID-19.

The rearrangement joins TRBV4-1 to TRBJ1-2, with D uncertain. CDR3 length: 16 amino acids. V lost 1 base and J 8 bases, leaving 20 bases between the germline ends. The germline CDR1 and CDR2 sequences are MGHRA and YSYEKL. CDR3 coding DNA: TGCGCCAGCAGCCAAGCTATCGGAGGGCTTTTTGGGGGCTACACCTTC. Residues: CASSQAIGGLFGGYTF.

The genes are TRBV10-3 and TRBJ2-6; no clear D gene. Germline assignment: CDR1 ENHRY and CDR2 SYGVKD. With 8 bases removed from V and 0 bases from J, the gap between germline ends came to 11 bases. This CDR3 comprises 15 residues. The CDR3 spells CAIGLKNSGANVLTF. The CDR3 DNA reads as TGTGCCATCGGCCTCAAGAACTCTGGGGCCAACGTCCTGACTTTC.

The V gene is TRBV5-5, the J gene TRBJ1-1; 12 nucleotides agree with TRBD1. The germline V gene encodes CDR1 SGHKS and CDR2 YYEKEE (reference sequence). The CDR3 totals 16 residues. The V gene end was trimmed by 4 bases and the J gene end by 5 bases; junction bases not matched to a gene: 9. CDR3: CASSVGQGAFGTEAFF. In DNA, the CDR3 is TGTGCCAGCAGCGTGGGACAGGGGGCGTTTGGAACTGAAGCTTTCTTT.

This clone was counted between two and nine times. The rearrangement uses TRBV3-1 (or the pseudogene TRBV3-2) and TRBJ2-2; 9 bases fit TRBD1. The length of the CDR3 is 16 residues. The J segment lost 5 bases and the V segment lost 1 base, leaving 5 bases of the junction unmatched. CDR1 LGHDT and CDR2 YNNKEL come from the germline V gene (reference sequence). The DNA of the CDR3 is TGTGCCAGCAGCCAAGGACAGGGGGTAAAGACCGGGGAGCTGTTTTTT. Protein product: CASSQGQGVKTGELFF.

The chain joins TRBV6-1 to TRBJ1-3, with D unclear. Germline-derived CDR1 and CDR2 are MNHNS and SASEGT. The V end was cut by 0 bases, the J end by 1 base, with 7 bases between. The length of the CDR3 is 15 residues. The CDR3: CASSEARGSGNTIYF. The CDR3 bases are TGTGCCAGCAGTGAAGCGCGGGGTTCTGGAAACACCATATATTTT.

The chain couples TRBV2 to TRBJ1-4, with 8 bases matching TRBD1. Germline V CDR1 and CDR2: SNHLY, FYNNEI. The CDR3 is 15 amino acids. With V trimmed by 6 bases and J by 0 bases, 3 bases remained unmatched. As DNA, the CDR3 is TGTGCCAGCAGGCAGGGACAGGCAACTAATGAAAAACTGTTTTTT. This codes for CASRQGQATNEKLFF.

This chain uses TRBV7-9 with TRBJ2-2, with 10 bases identical to TRBD2. V trimming: 1 base; J trimming: 5 bases; junction bases outside the gene matches: 4. The CDR3 consists of 16 residues. CDR1 and CDR2 (germline): SEHNR, FQNEAQ (reference sequence). CDR3 sequence reads: CASSLDLAGATGELFF. CDR3 sequence (DNA): TGTGCCAGCAGCTTAGACCTAGCGGGAGCTACCGGGGAGCTGTTTTTT. Filled out from reference TRBV7-9 and TRBJ2-2, the complete variable domain reads DTGVSQNPRHKITKRGQNVTFRCDPISEHNRLYWYRQTLGQGPEFLTYFQNEAQLEKSRLLSDRFSAERPKGSFSTLEIQRTEQGDSAMYLCASSLDLAGATGELFFGEGSRLTVL.